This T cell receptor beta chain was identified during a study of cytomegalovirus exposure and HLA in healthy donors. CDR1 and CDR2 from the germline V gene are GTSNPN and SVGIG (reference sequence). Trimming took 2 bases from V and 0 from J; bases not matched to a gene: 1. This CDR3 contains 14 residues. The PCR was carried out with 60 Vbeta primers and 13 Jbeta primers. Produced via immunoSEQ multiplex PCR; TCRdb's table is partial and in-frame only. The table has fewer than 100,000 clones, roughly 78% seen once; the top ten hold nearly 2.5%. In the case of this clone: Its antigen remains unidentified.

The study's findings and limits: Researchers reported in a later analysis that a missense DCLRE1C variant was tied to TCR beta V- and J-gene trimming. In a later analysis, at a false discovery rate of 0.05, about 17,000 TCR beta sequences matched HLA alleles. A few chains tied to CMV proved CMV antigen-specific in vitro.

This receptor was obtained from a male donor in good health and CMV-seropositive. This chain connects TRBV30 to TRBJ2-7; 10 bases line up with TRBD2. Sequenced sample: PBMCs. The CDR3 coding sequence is TGTGCCTGGAGTCCTAGCGGGAGCTCCTACGAGCAGTACTTC. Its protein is CAWSPSGSSYEQYF.